One sample yielded the 15 T cell receptor beta chains listed below, sequenced in a study of shared clonotypes between healthy human individuals. TCRdb's copy holds only in-frame clones and misses some; the assay was immunoSEQ multiplex PCR. The repertoire holds about 490,000 clones, with 75% to 85% as singletons. Source material: PBMCs. These receptors came from a woman in her thirties or forties in good health. Some clones in this sample may be carry-over from other donors' samples.

V and J are TRBV19 and TRBJ1-5; D is perhaps TRBD1 (5 bases). V lost 5 bases, J lost 5 bases, and 7 bases lay in between. Germline V gene lookup returns CDR1 LNHDA and CDR2 SQIVND (reference sequence). CDR3 length: 12 amino acids. CDR3 sequence: CASSPRDQPQHF. CDR3 in DNA: TGTGCCAGTAGTCCCAGGGATCAGCCCCAGCATTTT.

The table lists this clone with a count of one. This likely stems from a read error, as it lies one base from a far larger clone. DNA of the CDR3: TGCGCCGGCCGCCGGCCGGGAGCCTACGAGCAGTACTTC. Translation: CAGRRPGAYEQYF. The chain has TRBV5-1 and TRBJ2-7; a weak D match, TRBD2 (6 bases). The CDR3 spans 13 residues. Germline V gene sequence: CDR1 SGHRS, CDR2 YFSETQ. V was cut by 10 bases and J by 2 bases, with 16 bases left in between.

In the case of this clone: A far bigger clonotype differs at one base, so this is likely a read error. The same CDR3 can be traced to other DNA sequences in this sample. The gene calls are TRBV28 and TRBJ1-2; a weak D match, TRBD1 (6 bases). Trimming cost V 3 bases and J 6 bases, with 14 bases left between them. Germline CDR1 is MDHEN and CDR2 is SYDVKM. This CDR3 region has 14 residues. Here the CDR3 reads CASSFYGGLDGYTF. CDR3 nucleotides: TGTGCCAGCAGTTTTTATGGGGGGCTTGATGGCTACACCTTC.

V usage is TRBV28 and J usage is TRBJ2-6; TRBD2 might be the D (6 bases). This CDR3 contains 16 residues. With 2 bases removed from V and 1 base from J, the gap between germline ends came to 9 bases. Germline V gene lookup returns CDR1 MDHEN and CDR2 SYDVKM. As DNA, the CDR3 is TGTGCCAGCAGTTTAGGGGGGAGGTCTGGGGCCAACGTCCTGACTTTC. Translating gives CASSLGGRSGANVLTF.

This clone turned up a few times. The rearrangement uses TRBV2 and TRBJ2-5; 7 nucleotides agree with TRBD1. The end of the DNA fits TRBJ2-7 better, so the J call may be wrong. Germline V gene sequence: CDR1 SNHLY, CDR2 FYNNEI. This CDR3 has 12 amino acids. This CDR3 reads CASRGDRDEQYF. The DNA for the CDR3 is TGTGCCAGCAGGGGAGACAGGGACGAGCAGTACTTC.

The chain uses TRBV27 and TRBJ2-5; D uncertain. Germline lookup yields CDR1 MNHEY and CDR2 SMNVEV (reference sequence). The germline V and J ends were trimmed by 6 bases and 5 bases, with 1 base remaining between them. This CDR3 is built from 9 residues. This chain's CDR3 is CASRETQYF. DNA for the CDR3: TGTGCCAGCAGGGAGACCCAGTACTTC.

J is TRBJ2-5 and V is TRBV5-6, with D perhaps matching TRBD1 (6 bases). Between the trimmed V and J ends, which lost 3 bases and 3 bases, there was a span of 12 bases. The CDR3 sequence is 14 residues long. Germline CDR1 reads SGHDT; CDR2 reads YYEEEE. CDR3 sequence reads: CASSYTGTKETQYF. Written as DNA, the CDR3 is TGTGCCAGCAGCTACACCGGGACAAAAGAGACCCAGTACTTC.

This clone has just one count. The chain uses TRBV9 and TRBJ2-2, with D tentatively TRBD2 (7 bases). In germline, CDR1 is SGDLS, CDR2 YYNGEE. The length of the CDR3 is 17 residues. Trimming left V 0 bases short and J 3 bases short, with 15 bases between. In nucleotides, the CDR3 is TGTGCCAGCAGCGTAGCTTTGGGGGGGCTGGACACCGGGGAGCTGTTTTTT. This translates into CASSVALGGLDTGELFF.

The table lists this clone with many counts. The chain has TRBV28 and TRBJ1-3; D is unclear. The ends were cut back, 6 bases at V and 2 bases at J, with 5 bases in the middle. This CDR3 has 12 amino acids. Germline V gives CDR1 MDHEN, CDR2 SYDVKM. CDR3 loop: CASRSPGNTIYF. The CDR3 DNA reads TGTGCCAGCAGGAGTCCTGGAAACACCATATATTTT.

There are a few counts of this clone. The rearrangement links TRBV6-4 to TRBJ1-2; 7 nucleotides agree with TRBD1. Germline trimming cut 0 bases from V and 4 bases from J; bases unmatched to any gene: 5. This CDR3 region has 15 residues. The germline gives CDR1 MRHNA, CDR2 SNTAGT. This CDR3 reads CASSDSAKGAYGYTF. In DNA, the CDR3 is TGTGCCAGCAGTGACTCGGCTAAGGGGGCCTATGGCTACACCTTC.

The V gene is TRBV4-2, the J gene TRBJ2-5, with 12 nucleotides matching TRBD1. V trimming: 0 bases; J trimming: 4 bases; junction bases outside the gene matches: 6. Germline CDR1 reads LGHNA; CDR2 reads YNFKEQ. The CDR3 is 17 amino acids. The CDR3: CASSQEPGQGAGETQYF. The CDR3 nucleotides are TGTGCCAGCAGCCAAGAACCGGGACAGGGGGCTGGAGAGACCCAGTACTTC.

The chain employs TRBV6-1 and TRBJ2-3; no clear D. The CDR3 covers 14 residues. The germline CDR1 and CDR2 sequences are MNHNS and SASEGT. V shed 7 bases and J shed 5 bases, with 16 bases lying between them. CDR3 protein: CASKATVFGDTQYF. CDR3 DNA sequence: TGTGCCAGCAAAGCTACGGTCTTCGGAGATACGCAGTATTTT.

This sequence joins TRBV19 and TRBJ2-3, with 7 bases identical to TRBD2. Germline V gives CDR1 LNHDA, CDR2 SQIVND (reference sequence). Losses at the gene ends were 1 base for V and 2 bases for J; bases not matched to a gene: 15. This CDR3 is 19 amino acids long. The CDR3 sequence is CASSIAGGGGLGATDTQYF. The CDR3 bases are TGTGCCAGTAGTATAGCCGGCGGAGGAGGACTAGGGGCCACAGATACGCAGTATTTT. Based on the CDR3 plus reference TRBV19 and TRBJ2-3, the full variable domain is DGGITQSPKYLFRKEGQNVTLSCEQNLNHDAMYWYRQDPGQGLRLIYYSQIVNDFQKGDIAEGYSVSREKKESFPLTVTSAQKNPTAFYLCASSIAGGGGLGATDTQYFGPGTRLTVL.

This chain connects TRBV10-3 to TRBJ2-7; TRBD1 matches 7 bases. The CDR3 is made up of 13 amino acids. J was trimmed by 7 bases and V by 1 base; bases with no gene match: 4. The germline CDR1 and CDR2 sequences are ENHRY and SYGVKD. The CDR3 loop is CAISEYDRAEQYF. The CDR3 DNA reads as TGTGCCATCAGTGAGTATGACAGGGCAGAGCAGTACTTC.

Comments on this clone: The sample holds other DNA sequences that translate to the same CDR3. The chain links TRBV7-3 to TRBJ2-1, with no clear D. The length of the CDR3 is 15 residues. V lost 5 bases and J 0 bases, leaving 11 bases between the germline ends. Germline V lookup: CDR1 SGHTA, CDR2 FQGTGA. CDR3 region: CASSPRAGSYNEQFF. The CDR3, as DNA: TGTGCCAGCAGCCCCCGGGCCGGCTCCTACAATGAGCAGTTCTTC.